Included here is one T cell receptor beta chain sequence, with context. A read error may be the cause here, since a much bigger clone is one base away. The sample belongs to a study of molecular identifiers for immune sequencing clone quantification. Preparation of the bulk TCR libraries relied on previously described methods and listed TCR primers. TCRdb re-analysed the PCR reads in MiXCR, keeping a single row per CDR3 protein. The repertoire holds about 640,000 distinct CDR3 sequences, with 20% as singletons. The CDR3 is made up of 15 amino acids. The authors sorted naive CD8 T cells as CD8+CD4-CCR7+CD45RA+.

The TCR originated in a human donor in good health. Some libraries in this study had Jurkat cell RNA spiked in. Material: naive CD8+ T cells from blood, with Jurkat cell RNA spiked in. Subset specified: FACS-sorted CD8+CD4-CCR7+CD45RA+ naive T cells. The rearrangement joins TRBV12-3 or TRBV12-4 to TRBJ1-4; no firm D call. The CDR3 nucleotides read TGTGCCAGCAGCGGAGTGGGAAGGACTAATGAAGAACTGTTTTTT. As protein: CASSGVGRTNEELFF.